The 8 T cell receptor beta chains given below trace back to one sample, sequenced in a study of cytotoxic CD8 clonotypes in ibrutinib-treated CLL. The method was immunoSEQ multiplex PCR; TCRdb's version includes in-frame clones alone and lacks a portion of them. This table has roughly 250,000 clones, 70% appearing once. The sequenced sample was PBMCs, obtained after 24 months of ibrutinib treatment. The source of these receptors is a human donor with chronic lymphocytic leukemia.

The V call is TRBV30, the J call TRBJ2-3; possible D gene TRBD2, 7 bases. The V end lost 4 bases, the J end lost 4 bases, and 15 bases lay between the germline ends. The CDR3 consists of 14 residues. CDR1 and CDR2 from the germline V gene are GTSNPN and SVGIG (reference sequence). The CDR3 loop reads CAWTRGLAADTQYF. The DNA of the CDR3 is TGTGCCTGGACGCGGGGGCTAGCGGCAGATACGCAGTATTTT.

This chain connects TRBV7-9 to TRBJ2-5; D could derive from TRBD1 or TRBD2 (5 bases each). CDR1 is SEHNR and CDR2 is FQNEAQ in the germline V gene (reference sequence). CDR3 length equals 14 residues. Trimming took off 1 base at V and 9 bases at J, with 15 bases between the two ends. CDR3 coding DNA: TGTGCCAGCAGCTTAGAGGGACCCGTGGCGGCCCAGTACTTC. This translates into CASSLEGPVAAQYF.

This clone was picked up a small number of times. As DNA, the CDR3 is TGTGCCAGCAGTCCCGGGACTAGCGGCTACAATGAGCAGTTCTTC. As protein: CASSPGTSGYNEQFF. V and J are TRBV27 and TRBJ2-1; TRBD2 agrees at 11 bases. V was pared by 5 bases and J by 3 bases, with 3 bases of the junction left unmatched. The CDR3 spans 15 residues. Germline CDR1 reads MNHEY; CDR2 reads SMNVEV (reference sequence).

The chain carries TRBV9 and TRBJ2-7, with D possibly matching TRBD2 (6 bases). Trimming removed 4 bases from V and 4 bases from J, with 12 bases in between. The CDR3 is 13 amino acids. Germline loops: CDR1 SGDLS, CDR2 YYNGEE. CDR3 protein: CASSPGLLYEQYF. The CDR3 region has the DNA TGTGCCAGCAGCCCCGGACTATTATACGAGCAGTACTTC.

This clone appeared a few times. This chain connects TRBV19 to TRBJ2-7, with 13 nucleotides matching TRBD2. The CDR3 has 16 amino acids. Germline V gene data show CDR1 as LNHDA and CDR2 as SQIVND (reference sequence). V shed 3 bases and J 2 bases; nucleotides not matched to a gene: 4. Here the CDR3 reads CASSIGLAGAPYEQYF. CDR3 nucleotide sequence: TGTGCCAGTAGTATCGGACTAGCGGGAGCCCCCTACGAGCAGTACTTC.

This rearrangement joins TRBV5-4 to TRBJ2-3; D may be TRBD1 (6 bases). The CDR3 runs to 14 residues. Per germline, CDR1 SGHNT and CDR2 YYREEE (reference sequence). Trimming cost V 1 base and J 0 bases, with 6 bases left between them. The CDR3 DNA reads as TGTGCCAGCAGCTTGAGGGGGAGCACAGATACGCAGTATTTT. Translated, it gives CASSLRGSTDTQYF.

This chain links TRBV4-2 with TRBJ2-2, with D possibly matching TRBD2 (5 bases). The germline CDR1 and CDR2 sequences are LGHNA and YNFKEQ. The CDR3 loop spans 18 amino acids. V lost 3 bases, J lost 1 base, and 18 bases lay in between. The CDR3 DNA follows: TGTGCCAGCAGCCACCTAAGGCGGCTAGCACGGAACACCGGGGAGCTGTTTTTT. Residues: CASSHLRRLARNTGELFF.

The rearrangement links TRBV28 to TRBJ1-2; 10 nucleotides agree with TRBD1. CDR1 and CDR2 (germline): MDHEN, SYDVKM. CDR3 length: 15 residues. J was trimmed by 5 bases and V by 9 bases; bases with no gene match: 12. The CDR3 here is CASEGTGVLKYGYTF. CDR3 in DNA: TGTGCCAGTGAAGGGACAGGGGTTTTAAAGTATGGCTACACCTTC.